Listed below are T cell receptor beta chains from one sample, sequenced in a study of T cells after yellow fever vaccination. MiXCR was run by TCRdb on the 5' RACE reads, yielding one entry per CDR3 protein. The sample has more than 300,000 distinct CDR3 sequences, over 8.5% seen once. The input for sequencing was CD4+ T cells sorted from PBMCs, taken 45 days after the yellow fever booster vaccination. These receptors were collected from a young man who received the YFV17D yellow fever vaccine. CDR3s include the opening cysteine and the closing phenylalanine or tryptophan. The D gene is left open where the match is weak. Some rows mark clone size as missing; the rest say once, few, many or name a class of expanded clone.

D	V	size	J	CDR3	DNA
.	TRBV9	.	TRBJ1-1	CASSVVPQNTEAFF	TGTGCCAGCAGCGTAGTACCACAGAACACTGAAGCTTTCTTT
TRBD1	TRBV20-1	few	TRBJ2-5	CSAPPGQGIETQYF	TGCAGTGCTCCTCCGGGACAGGGAATTGAGACCCAGTACTTC
.	TRBV4-1	.	TRBJ2-7	CASSQFRTGPRQYF	TGCGCCAGCAGCCAATTCCGTACGGGACCTCGGCAGTACTTC
.	TRBV29-1	few	TRBJ2-3	CSVDVRVADTQYF	TGCAGCGTTGATGTCAGGGTGGCAGATACGCAGTATTTT
TRBD1	TRBV12-5	once	TRBJ1-5	CASGLMLENLGRDRAYQPQHF	TGTGCTAGTGGTTTAATGTTGGAAAACCTCGGCCGGGACAGGGCCTATCAGCCCCAGCATTTT
.	TRBV2	few	TRBJ1-5	CASSSENPPISPQHF	TGTGCCAGCAGCTCGGAGAATCCCCCAATCAGCCCCCAGCATTTT
TRBD2	TRBV12-3/TRBV12-4	few	TRBJ2-1	CASRGLGGDEQFF	TGTGCCAGCAGGGGACTAGGAGGGGATGAGCAGTTCTTC
.	TRBV14	many	TRBJ2-5	CASSQNQGETQYF	TGTGCCAGCAGCCAAAATCAGGGGGAGACCCAGTACTTC
.	TRBV30	.	TRBJ1-2	CATNSAVSNYGYTF	TGTGCCACCAACTCGGCAGTTTCCAACTATGGCTACACCTTC
TRBD2	TRBV27	few	TRBJ2-5	CASGRFGTSGFGRSETQYF	TGTGCCAGCGGTCGGTTTGGGACTAGCGGGTTTGGGAGGTCTGAGACCCAGTACTTC
.	TRBV6-2/TRBV6-3	.	TRBJ2-2	CASTLLGQTNTGELFF	TGTGCCAGCACCTTGCTGGGTCAGACGAACACCGGGGAGCTGTTTTTT
.	TRBV5-1	few	TRBJ2-3	CASSLEASDTQYF	TGCGCCAGCAGCTTGGAGGCGTCAGATACGCAGTATTTT
.	TRBV9	few	TRBJ2-1	CASSVASQGSYNEQFF	TGTGCCAGCAGCGTAGCCTCCCAGGGATCCTACAATGAGCAGTTCTTC
.	TRBV27	few	TRBJ1-6	CASSWEGVDSPLHF	TGTGCCAGCAGCTGGGAGGGGGTGGATTCACCCCTCCACTTT
TRBD2	TRBV2	few	TRBJ2-1	CASSGLAYNEQFF	TGTGCCAGCAGCGGACTAGCGTACAATGAGCAGTTCTTC
.	TRBV20-1	.	TRBJ2-1	CSAREGGYNEQFF	TGCAGTGCTAGGGAAGGGGGGTACAATGAGCAGTTCTTC
.	TRBV5-1	few	TRBJ2-7	CASSFQGQNYEQYF	TGCGCCAGCAGTTTTCAGGGACAAAACTACGAGCAGTACTTC
.	TRBV6-5	.	TRBJ1-1	CASSYGVGNTEAFF	TGTGCCAGCAGTTACGGCGTGGGGAACACTGAAGCTTTCTTT
.	TRBV5-5	.	TRBJ1-1	CASTRRENTEAFF	TGTGCCAGCACCCGAAGAGAGAACACTGAAGCTTTCTTT
.	TRBV4-3	many	TRBJ1-2	CASSLRGAGRNGYTF	TGCGCCAGCAGCCTAAGGGGGGCAGGGAGGAATGGCTACACCTTC
TRBD1	TRBV5-1	.	TRBJ2-1	CASSRGTGLQSSYNEQFF	TGCGCCAGCAGCCGTGGGACAGGCCTTCAGAGCTCCTACAATGAGCAGTTCTTC
TRBD2	TRBV24-1	few	TRBJ2-2	CATRASGDTGELFF	TGTGCCACCAGGGCTAGCGGCGACACCGGGGAGCTGTTTTTT
.	TRBV3-1	many	TRBJ2-7	CASSPSYSSYEQYF	TGTGCCAGCAGCCCTTCCTATAGCTCCTACGAGCAGTACTTC
.	TRBV25-1	.	TRBJ1-5	CASSEHGGTQPQHF	TGTGCCAGCAGTGAACATGGGGGGACTCAGCCCCAGCATTTT
.	TRBV12-3/TRBV12-4	few	TRBJ2-4	CASSPVGTSYLAKNIQYF	TGTGCCAGCAGTCCTGTAGGGACAAGTTACCTAGCCAAAAACATTCAGTACTTC
.	TRBV4-1	many	TRBJ1-2	CASSQAAGGPWNYGYTF	TGCGCCAGCAGCCAAGCAGCGGGAGGACCTTGGAACTATGGCTACACCTTC
TRBD2	TRBV4-1	.	TRBJ2-1	CASSQGWTSGGPNEQFF	TGCGCCAGCAGCCAAGGTTGGACTAGCGGGGGCCCCAATGAGCAGTTCTTC
.	TRBV21-1	many	TRBJ1-2	CASSLRQACNYGYTF	TGTGCCAGCAGCCTGAGGCAGGCGTGTAACTATGGCTACACCTTC
.	TRBV9	.	TRBJ1-2	CASSVVARGPIYGYTF	TGTGCCAGCAGCGTAGTTGCGAGGGGCCCGATCTATGGCTACACCTTC
.	TRBV25-1	few	TRBJ1-6	CASSDTGNNSPLHF	TGTGCCAGCAGTGATACCGGGAATAATTCACCCCTCCACTTT
TRBD1	TRBV6-6	many	TRBJ2-1	CASSYMGQGEQFF	TGTGCCAGCAGTTATATGGGACAGGGAGAGCAGTTCTTC
.	TRBV13	few	TRBJ2-1	CASSFIQVNEQFF	TGTGCCAGCAGCTTCATACAAGTTAATGAGCAGTTCTTC
.	TRBV5-1	few	TRBJ2-3	CASIRDLSTDTQYF	TGCGCCAGCATCAGGGACCTAAGCACAGATACGCAGTATTTT
.	TRBV6-6	few	TRBJ1-1	CASSLDSGTFF	TGTGCCAGCAGCCTGGACAGCGGGACTTTCTTT
TRBD1	TRBV3-1	many	TRBJ2-2	CASSRYRGTGELFF	TGTGCCAGCAGCCGGTACAGGGGCACCGGGGAGCTGTTTTTT
.	TRBV4-3	.	TRBJ1-1	CASSQEGWTEAFF	TGCGCCAGCAGCCAAGAGGGGTGGACTGAAGCTTTCTTT
TRBD1	TRBV12-5	.	TRBJ1-5	CASGQGAKQPQHF	TGTGCTAGTGGGCAGGGGGCCAAGCAGCCCCAGCATTTT
.	TRBV3-1	.	TRBJ2-3	CASSQFTGDTQYF	TGTGCCAGCAGCCAATTTACAGGTGATACGCAGTATTTT
.	TRBV24-1	.	TRBJ2-3	CATAMASSTDTQYF	TGTGCCACCGCTATGGCCTCCAGCACAGATACGCAGTATTTT
.	TRBV9	.	TRBJ1-5	CASSVSSHSNQPQHF	TGTGCCAGCAGCGTTTCCAGTCATAGCAATCAGCCCCAGCATTTT
.	TRBV7-8	few	TRBJ2-2	CASSGVLVTGELFF	TGTGCCAGCAGCGGTGTTCTCGTCACCGGGGAGCTGTTTTTT
TRBD1	TRBV9	.	TRBJ2-6	CASSARRTGGFLSGANVLTF	TGTGCCAGCAGCGCTAGACGGACAGGGGGATTCCTCTCTGGGGCCAACGTCCTGACTTTC
.	TRBV11-2	many	TRBJ2-5	CASSLESVETQYF	TGTGCCAGCAGCTTAGAGTCCGTTGAGACCCAGTACTTC
.	TRBV7-2	.	TRBJ2-5	CASSFVRAETQYF	TGTGCCAGCAGCTTTGTGCGAGCGGAGACCCAGTACTTC
.	TRBV5-4	many	TRBJ1-1	CASSLSTRMNTEAFF	TGTGCCAGCAGCTTATCCACCAGGATGAACACTGAAGCTTTCTTT
.	TRBV4-2	.	TRBJ1-2	CASSYGTPNYGYTF	TGTGCCAGCAGCTACGGGACACCTAACTATGGCTACACCTTC
.	TRBV7-3	.	TRBJ2-7	CASSLGLAGSEQYF	TGTGCCAGCAGCTTAGGGTTGGCAGGGTCCGAGCAGTACTTC
TRBD1	TRBV5-1	few	TRBJ2-7	CASSSEPGQTYEQYF	TGCGCCAGCAGCTCCGAACCGGGACAGACCTACGAGCAGTACTTC
.	TRBV3-1	.	TRBJ1-6	CASSPDINSPLHF	TGTGCCAGCAGCCCAGATATTAATTCACCCCTCCACTTT
TRBD1	TRBV15	few	TRBJ1-1	CATSRRGGLYDTEAFF	TGTGCCACCAGCAGACGAGGGGGCTTGTACGACACTGAAGCTTTCTTT
.	TRBV7-2	few	TRBJ1-5	CASSLDWTNQPQHF	TGTGCCAGCAGCTTAGACTGGACTAATCAGCCCCAGCATTTT
TRBD2	TRBV29-1	many	TRBJ2-3	CSVESSGDYTQYF	TGCAGCGTTGAATCTAGCGGGGATTATACGCAGTATTTT
.	TRBV20-1	.	TRBJ1-4	CSAYLSSIEKLFF	TGCAGTGCCTACCTATCTTCAATCGAAAAACTGTTTTTT
TRBD1	TRBV20-1	.	TRBJ1-6	CSAKGQGARNSPLHF	TGCAGTGCTAAAGGACAGGGGGCCCGCAATTCACCCCTCCACTTT
.	TRBV25-1	few	TRBJ1-2	CASSEGGPYGYTF	TGTGCCAGCAGTGAGGGGGGGCCCTATGGCTACACCTTC
.	TRBV29-1	few	TRBJ1-2	CSVVPGSNYGYTF	TGCAGCGTTGTTCCAGGTTCTAACTATGGCTACACCTTC
.	TRBV12-3/TRBV12-4	few	TRBJ2-5	CASSFLLRGETQYF	TGTGCCAGCAGTTTTCTCCTCCGGGGCGAGACCCAGTACTTC